This T cell receptor (beta chain) was captured by sequencing in a study of a mutant IDH1 vaccine in newly diagnosed glioma. For this clone: Its target is unknown.

CDR3 length: 15 amino acids. After removal of 5 bases from V and 7 bases from J, the junction contained 10 bases not matched to a gene. The germline CDR1 and CDR2 sequences are SEHNR and FQNEAQ (reference sequence). Sequencing used immunoSEQ multiplex PCR; TCRdb keeps in-frame clones, though not all of them. Among approximately 79,000 clones, around 83% were seen once, and the ten largest hold roughly 0.74%. The sample's time point: week 23, last vaccination. In the vaccine, a single dose held 300 ug of the mutant IDH1 20-mer peptide, along with topical imiquimod. The J gene is TRBJ2-1, the V gene TRBV7-9; 8 bases fit TRBD2. The sample in question was PBMCs, obtained from a glioma patient whose treatment included an IDH1 peptide vaccine. The clonotype was recovered from a woman between 50 and 59 years old with glioma. The CDR3 DNA reads TGTGCCAGCAGCCCCTACAAGACTAGCGTGAATGAGCAGTTCTTC. Protein product: CASSPYKTSVNEQFF.